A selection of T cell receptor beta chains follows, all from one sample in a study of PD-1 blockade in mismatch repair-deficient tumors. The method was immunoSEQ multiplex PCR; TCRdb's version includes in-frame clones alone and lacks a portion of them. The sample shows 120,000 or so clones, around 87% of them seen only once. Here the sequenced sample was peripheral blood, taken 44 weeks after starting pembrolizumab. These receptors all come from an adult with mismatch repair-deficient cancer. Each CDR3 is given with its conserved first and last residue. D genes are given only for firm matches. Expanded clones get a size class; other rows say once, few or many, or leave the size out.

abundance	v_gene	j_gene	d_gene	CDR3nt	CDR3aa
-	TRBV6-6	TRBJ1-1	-	TGTGCCAGCAGTAAAAGGGACCCCACTGAAGCTTTCTTT	CASSKRDPTEAFF
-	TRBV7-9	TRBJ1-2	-	TGTGCCAGCAGCTCCGGGACGATTTACTATGGCTACACCTTC	CASSSGTIYYGYTF
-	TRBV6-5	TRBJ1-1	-	TGTGCCAGCAGACTTATGAACACTGAAGCTTTCTTT	CASRLMNTEAFF
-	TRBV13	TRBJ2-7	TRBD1	TGTGCCAGCAGCTTAGTGACAGGGGGGAACGAGCAGTACTTC	CASSLVTGGNEQYF
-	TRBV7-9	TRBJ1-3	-	TGTGCCAGCAGCTGGGGGAGCTCTGGAAACACCATATATTTT	CASSWGSSGNTIYF
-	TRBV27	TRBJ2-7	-	TGTGCCAGCAGTGGGAGATTATCCTACGAGCAGTACTTC	CASSGRLSYEQYF
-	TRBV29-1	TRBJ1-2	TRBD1	TGCAGCGGCTTGGGACAGGGAATAAATGGCTACACCTTC	CSGLGQGINGYTF
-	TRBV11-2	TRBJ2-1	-	TGTGCCAGCAGCTTAGAGGGCGGGGACCTCAATGAGCAGTTCTTC	CASSLEGGDLNEQFF
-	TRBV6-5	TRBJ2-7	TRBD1	TGTGCCAGCAGTGAGGGACAGGGCCACTACGAGCAGTACTTC	CASSEGQGHYEQYF
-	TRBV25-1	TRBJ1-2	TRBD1	TGTGCCAGCAGTGAATTGGGGGGGACAGCCAACTATGGCTACACCTTC	CASSELGGTANYGYTF
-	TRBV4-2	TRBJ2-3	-	TGTGCCAGCAGCCAAGACGACAGCTTCTATAGCACAGATACGCAGTATTTT	CASSQDDSFYSTDTQYF
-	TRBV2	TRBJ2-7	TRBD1	TGTGCCAGCAGGGCGGACAGGTTAAACTCCTACGAGCAGTACTTC	CASRADRLNSYEQYF
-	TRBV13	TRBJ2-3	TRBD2	TGTGCCAGCAGCCGGACTAGGGCGCAGTATTTT	CASSRTRAQYF
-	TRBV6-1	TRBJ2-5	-	TGTGCCAGCAGGTCTGGACAGTACCAAGAGACCCAGTACTTC	CASRSGQYQETQYF
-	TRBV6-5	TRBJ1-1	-	TGTGCCAGCAGAAGATATGGGGGGGAGAACACTGAAGCTTTCTTT	CASRRYGGENTEAFF
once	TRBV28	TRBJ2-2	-	TGTGCCAGCAGTTCGGACTGGAGAGACACCGGGGAGCTGTTTTTT	CASSSDWRDTGELFF
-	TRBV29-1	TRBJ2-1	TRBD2	TGCAGCGTTGAAGATCCGGGACTAGCGGGAGGGCCGCGGTTCTTC	CSVEDPGLAGGPRFF
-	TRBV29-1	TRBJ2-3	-	TGCAGCGGGGATTTGTCAGATACGCAGTATTTT	CSGDLSDTQYF
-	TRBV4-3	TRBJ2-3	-	TGCGCCAGCAGTCCAGGGACCCAGTTCACAGATACGCAGTATTTT	CASSPGTQFTDTQYF
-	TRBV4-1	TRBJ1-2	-	TGCGCCAGCAGCCAAGGACCTTTGGGGTTGGTGGGCTCCACTAACTATGGCTACACCTTC	CASSQGPLGLVGSTNYGYTF
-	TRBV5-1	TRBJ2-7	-	TGCGCCAGCAGCTCATTAACCCTCGGCCCTAGCTCCTACGAGCAGTACTTC	CASSSLTLGPSSYEQYF
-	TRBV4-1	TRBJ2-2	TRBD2	TGCGCCAGCAGCCAAGGACGGGGAGGGCCTCTAGGGGGGGAGCTGTTTTTT	CASSQGRGGPLGGELFF
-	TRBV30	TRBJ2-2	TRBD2	TGTGCCTGGACTCAACTAGCGGGGGCCACCGGGGAGCTGTTTTTT	CAWTQLAGATGELFF
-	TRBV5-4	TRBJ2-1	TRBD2	TGTGCCAGCAGAGGTTCTTCGGCGGGAGGGACTTCCTACAATGAGCAGTTCTTC	CASRGSSAGGTSYNEQFF
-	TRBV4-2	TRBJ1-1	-	TGTGCCAGCAGCCAAGGACAGAATGAAGCTTTCTTT	CASSQGQNEAFF
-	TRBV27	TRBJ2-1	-	TGTGCCAGCAGTTTAGCCTCTTTGGGTCAAGCCAATGAGCAGTTCTTC	CASSLASLGQANEQFF
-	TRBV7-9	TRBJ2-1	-	TGTGCCAGCAGCCTCAGCGGAGCAAATGAGCAGTTCTTC	CASSLSGANEQFF
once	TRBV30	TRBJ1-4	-	TGTGCCTGGAGTACCGGGACCCCTGCAACTAATGAAAAACTGTTTTTT	CAWSTGTPATNEKLFF
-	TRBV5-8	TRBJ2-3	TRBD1	TGTGCCAGCAGCTTGGCGAGGGGACAGGGGTCACTTGATACGCAGTATTTT	CASSLARGQGSLDTQYF
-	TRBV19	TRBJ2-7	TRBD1	TGTGCCAGTAGTCCAGGGGGCGCGGGTCCGTGGGGCGAGCAGTACTTC	CASSPGGAGPWGEQYF
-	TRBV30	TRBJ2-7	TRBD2	TGTGCCTGGAACTCGGCCCCGGGGGGAGAGCAGTACTTC	CAWNSAPGGEQYF
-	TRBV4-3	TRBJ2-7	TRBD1	TGCGCCAGCAGCCCTGGAGGTCCCAGGGGGAGCTACGAGCAGTACTTC	CASSPGGPRGSYEQYF
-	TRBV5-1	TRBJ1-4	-	TGCGCCAGCAGCTTGGATCCTCCGGGACCAGCTAATGAAAAACTGTTTTTT	CASSLDPPGPANEKLFF
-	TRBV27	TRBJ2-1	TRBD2	TGTGCCAGCAGTTCTGGGGGGGGTTCCTACAATGAGCAGTTCTTC	CASSSGGGSYNEQFF
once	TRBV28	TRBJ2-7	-	TGTGCCAGCAGTGACCGACTAAGGGACGAGCAGTACTTC	CASSDRLRDEQYF
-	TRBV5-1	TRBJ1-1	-	TGCGCCAGCAGCTTGGACCCCTCAGGGGAACGGCGGAACACTGAAGCTTTCTTT	CASSLDPSGERRNTEAFF
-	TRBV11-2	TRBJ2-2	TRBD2	TGTGCCAGCAGCAAACGACCGGGACTAGTATCCCGGGGCACCGGGGAGCTGTTTTTT	CASSKRPGLVSRGTGELFF